This T cell receptor (beta chain) was retrieved from a study of control samples from healthy donors and cancer patients. Sequenced by immunoSEQ multiplex PCR; TCRdb stores in-frame clones only, minus some. The sample records about 230,000 clones, approximately 80% being singletons. Germline CDR1 and CDR2: SSHAT and FNYEAQ (reference sequence). The CDR3 has 16 residues. The V gene lost 1 base and the J gene lost 1 base, with 10 bases spanning the gap. This clone was counted once. Sequenced input: PBMCs. The genes are TRBV7-7 and TRBJ2-2; D remains unclear. The receptor was isolated from a woman aged 55-70 years with lung cancer. The CDR3, as DNA: TGTGCCAGCAGCTTAGGCCGGACGGTGAACACCGGGGAGCTGTTTTTT. Protein product: CASSLGRTVNTGELFF.